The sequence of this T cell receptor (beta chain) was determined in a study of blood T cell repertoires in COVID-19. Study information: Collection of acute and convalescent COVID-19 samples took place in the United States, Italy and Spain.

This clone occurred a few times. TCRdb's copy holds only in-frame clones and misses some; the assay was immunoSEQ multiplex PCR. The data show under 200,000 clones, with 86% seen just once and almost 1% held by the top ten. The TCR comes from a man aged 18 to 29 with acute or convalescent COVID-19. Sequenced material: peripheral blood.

This CDR3 is CASSDRDNQPQHF. The CDR3 DNA sequence: TGTGCCAGCAGCGACAGGGATAATCAGCCCCAGCATTTT. This chain uses TRBV7-9 with TRBJ1-5, with 7 bases that match TRBD1. CDR1 and CDR2 from the germline V gene are SEHNR and FQNEAQ (reference sequence). The CDR3 extends over 13 amino acids. Losses at the gene ends were 5 bases for V and 4 bases for J; bases not matched to a gene: 2.